This T cell receptor (beta chain) was sequenced in a study of T cell responses to AZD1222 COVID-19 vaccine. The CDR3 is 14 residues long. The germline CDR1 and CDR2 sequences are MNHNY and SVGAGI (reference sequence). The V end was cut by 0 bases, the J end by 2 bases, with 8 bases between. Method: immunoSEQ multiplex PCR; TCRdb's copy keeps in-frame clones and lacks some. There are 65,000 to 100,000 clones in the sample; roughly 90% occur only once, and less than 8.5% lies in the top ten. Notes on this clone: Its target is not known.

Study-wide findings and caveats: Variant regions that are unmutated are reportedly the target of nearly half of spike-specific TCRs. Repertoires were obtained only post-peak T cell response.

The chain recombines TRBV6-6 with TRBJ2-7; D gene ambiguous. The receptor comes from an adult who received the AZD1222 COVID-19 vaccine. Here the sequenced sample was peripheral blood, taken 28 days after the second AZD1222 dose. CDR3 protein: CASSYSPGTYEQYF. The CDR3 DNA reads TGTGCCAGCAGTTACTCCCCGGGCACCTACGAGCAGTACTTC.